The 18 T cell receptor beta chains below were found in one sample sequenced in a study of blood T cell repertoires in COVID-19. The table came from immunoSEQ multiplex PCR; TCRdb's copy has only in-frame clones and leaves some out. The sample has approximately 150,000 clones, 87% seen once. Sequencing was done on a sample of peripheral blood. These receptors were taken from a woman aged 50 to 65 with acute or convalescent COVID-19.

The chain couples TRBV10-3 to TRBJ1-1; TRBD1 is a possible D gene (5 bases). Germline CDR1 reads ENHRY; CDR2 reads SYGVKD. V lost 4 bases and J lost 3, with 9 bases in between. The CDR3 sequence is 13 residues long. CDR3 nucleotides: TGTGCCATCAGTGTGGAAGGGGACACTGAAGCTTTCTTT. Translating it yields CAISVEGDTEAFF.

V gene TRBV7-2 combines with J gene TRBJ1-3; D unresolved. Trimming took off 5 bases at V and 0 bases at J, with 11 bases between the two ends. In germline, CDR1 is SGHTA, CDR2 FQGNSA. There are 15 residues in the CDR3. The CDR3 here is CASSPSEISGNTIYF. As DNA, the CDR3 is TGTGCCAGCAGCCCGTCCGAGATCTCTGGAAACACCATATATTTT.

The rearrangement uses TRBV5-1 and TRBJ2-7; TRBD1 matches at 9 bases. V shed 4 bases, J shed 6 bases, and the junction held 11 bases outside the gene matches. In germline, CDR1 is SGHRS, CDR2 YFSETQ. This CDR3 contains 15 residues. The CDR3 region has the DNA TGCGCCAGCAGCACCAGGGACAGGGAAGTAGGCGAGCAGTACTTC. Translating gives CASSTRDREVGEQYF.

The rearrangement uses TRBV3-1 (or the pseudogene TRBV3-2) and TRBJ2-5; a weak D match, TRBD2 (6 bases). The V and J ends lost 3 bases and 1 base respectively, with 9 bases between them. Germline CDR1 and CDR2: LGHDT and YNNKEL (reference sequence). This CDR3 comprises 14 residues. CDR3 DNA: TGTGCCAGCAGCCAGCGTAGCGGCCAAGAGACCCAGTACTTC. This encodes CASSQRSGQETQYF.

This clone occurred a few times. The chain employs TRBV5-1 and TRBJ1-5; 8 bases line up with TRBD1. With V trimmed by 0 bases and J by 5 bases, 10 bases remained unmatched. The CDR3 is 17 amino acids. The V gene's germline CDR1 is SGHRS and CDR2 YFSETQ. CDR3 DNA: TGCGCCAGCAGCTTGGAAGCTCAGGGGGCGGAGGATCAGCCCCAGCATTTT. This translates into CASSLEAQGAEDQPQHF.

The V call is TRBV10-3, the J call TRBJ1-5; D gene ambiguous. Germline V gene sequence: CDR1 ENHRY, CDR2 SYGVKD. V lost 0 bases to trimming and J lost 6 bases, with 6 bases between them. This CDR3 contains 13 residues. The CDR3 DNA follows: TGTGCCATCAGTGAGTCGAGTCTTCAGCCCCAGCATTTT. Protein sequence: CAISESSLQPQHF.

V usage is TRBV11-2 and J usage is TRBJ2-3, with 9 bases fitting TRBD1. Germline lookup yields CDR1 SGHAT and CDR2 FQNNGV. This CDR3 region has 16 residues. The J segment lost 4 bases and the V segment lost 3 bases, leaving 8 bases of the junction unmatched. CDR3 loop: CASSFRVTGGADTQYF. CDR3 nucleotide sequence: TGTGCCAGCAGCTTTAGGGTGACAGGGGGGGCAGATACGCAGTATTTT.

A few counts support this clone. The genes are TRBV11-2 and TRBJ1-1, with a tentative D call TRBD1 (5 bases). Germline V gives CDR1 SGHAT, CDR2 FQNNGV. This CDR3 contains 15 residues. The V and J ends lost 5 bases and 2 bases respectively, with 15 bases between them. The CDR3 spells CASSVTRDSNTEAFF. The DNA of the CDR3 is TGTGCCAGCAGCGTGACCAGGGACTCCAACACTGAAGCTTTCTTT. The entire variable domain, with the rest obtained from reference TRBV11-2 and TRBJ1-1, is as follows: EAGVAQSPRYKIIEKRQSVAFWCNPISGHATLYWYQQILGQGPKLLIQFQNNGVVDDSQLPKDRFSAERLKGVDSTLKIQPAKLEDSAVYLCASSVTRDSNTEAFFGQGTRLTVV.

V usage is TRBV7-2 and J usage is TRBJ2-7; 11 bases fit TRBD1. Germline-derived CDR1 and CDR2 are SGHTA and FQGNSA. The CDR3 loop spans 15 amino acids. J was trimmed by 5 bases and V by 4 bases; bases with no gene match: 7. This CDR3 reads CASSSHWGQGDEQYF. Here the CDR3 DNA reads TGTGCCAGCAGCTCACACTGGGGACAGGGGGACGAGCAGTACTTC.

The rearrangement links TRBV21-1 to TRBJ2-7; the tabulated D call, TRBD1, remains unverified against the DNA. TRBV21-1 is recorded as a pseudogene. This CDR3 has 15 residues. DNA for the CDR3: TGTGCCCCCAACACTGACCGGGACAGGCCATACGAGCAGTACTTC. This translates into CAPNTDRDRPYEQYF.

The rearrangement uses TRBV7-2 and TRBJ1-1, with D hard to call. Germline V gene lookup returns CDR1 SGHTA and CDR2 FQGNSA. V lost 1 base and J 5 bases, leaving 8 bases between the germline ends. The CDR3 runs 13 residues. The CDR3 bases are TGTGCCAGCAGCTTAGAACGGAGGACTGAAGCTTTCTTT. Translation: CASSLERRTEAFF.

This chain links TRBV4-2 with TRBJ2-7; 8 bases are shared with TRBD2. The CDR3 has 17 amino acids. Germline V lookup: CDR1 LGHNA, CDR2 YNFKEQ. J gave up 0 bases and V 0 bases, and 7 bases lay outside the gene matches. The CDR3, as DNA: TGTGCCAGCAGCCAAGATGGCAGCGGGAGCCTCTCCTACGAGCAGTACTTC. Amino acids: CASSQDGSGSLSYEQYF.

This clone was observed once. The chain is built from TRBV29-1 and TRBJ2-7, with a weak D call TRBD2 (6 bases). CDR1 and CDR2 (germline): SQVTM, ANQGSEA. The CDR3 is 14 residues long. Trimming stripped 4 bases from V and 7 bases from J, with 20 bases between. The CDR3 region has the DNA TGCAGCGTTGCGGGAAGGGGAGGTTCGTGGGAGCAGTACTTC. Amino acid sequence: CSVAGRGGSWEQYF.

This clone was picked up a small number of times. This rearrangement joins TRBV10-2 to TRBJ1-5, with D possibly being TRBD1 (5 bases). The CDR3 totals 15 residues. Germline V gene sequence: CDR1 WSHSY, CDR2 SAAADI. V was shortened by 3 bases and J by 1 base, with 10 bases between the two germline ends. CDR3 protein: CASSDGGRSNQPQHF. The CDR3 DNA reads as TGCGCCAGCAGTGACGGGGGAAGGAGCAATCAGCCCCAGCATTTT.

V and J are TRBV30 and TRBJ2-3; TRBD2 agrees at 8 bases. The V gene end was trimmed by 4 bases and the J gene end by 3 bases; junction bases not matched to a gene: 6. This CDR3 contains 14 residues. The germline gives CDR1 GTSNPN, CDR2 SVGIG (reference sequence). CDR3 sequence (DNA): TGTGCCTGGATCTCGGGGGGGGGAACAGATACGCAGTATTTT. It yields the protein CAWISGGGTDTQYF.

The CDR3: CASSNLAGANEQFF. The CDR3 DNA reads as TGTGCCAGTAGTAACCTAGCGGGGGCGAATGAGCAGTTCTTC. This chain connects TRBV19 to TRBJ2-1, with 10 positions matching TRBD2. This CDR3 has 14 amino acids. V lost 4 bases, J lost 7 bases, and 4 bases stayed unmatched. Germline lookup yields CDR1 LNHDA and CDR2 SQIVND (reference sequence). Filled out from reference TRBV19 and TRBJ2-1, the complete variable domain reads DGGITQSPKYLFRKEGQNVTLSCEQNLNHDAMYWYRQDPGQGLRLIYYSQIVNDFQKGDIAEGYSVSREKKESFPLTVTSAQKNPTAFYLCASSNLAGANEQFFGPGTRLTVL.

This clone was seen a single time. The V gene is TRBV5-6, the J gene TRBJ2-2; D remains unclear. V shed 2 bases and J shed 1 base, with 6 bases lying between them. The CDR3 is 14 residues long. Germline values: CDR1 SGHDT, CDR2 YYEEEE. CDR3 nucleotide sequence: TGTGCCAGCAGCTTTGAACAGAACACCGGGGAGCTGTTTTTT. The encoded protein is CASSFEQNTGELFF.

The chain employs TRBV13 and TRBJ2-6; no reliable D call. V was shortened by 5 bases and J by 3 bases, with 5 bases between the two germline ends. The germline gives CDR1 PRHDT, CDR2 FYEKMQ (reference sequence). The CDR3 spans 13 residues. CDR3 sequence: CASSPGGANVLTF. The CDR3 DNA sequence: TGTGCCAGCAGCCCCGGTGGGGCCAACGTCCTGACTTTC.